One sample yielded the 28 T cell receptor beta chains listed below, sequenced in a study of cytotoxic CD8 clonotypes in ibrutinib-treated CLL. TCRdb's copy holds only in-frame clones and misses some; the assay was immunoSEQ multiplex PCR. The sample has more than 200,000 clones, around 70% seen once. This material consisted of PBMCs, taken after 12 months of ibrutinib treatment. The receptors stem from a human donor with chronic lymphocytic leukemia.

This clone has a single count. The CDR3 here is CSVDSPSFF. CDR3 DNA: TGCAGCGTTGACTCCCCATCTTTCTTT. The V and J genes are TRBV29-1 and TRBJ1-1, with no clear D. The CDR3 runs 9 residues. CDR1 SQVTM and CDR2 ANQGSEA come from the germline V gene. The germline V and J ends were trimmed by 3 bases and 12 bases, with 8 bases remaining between them.

The V call is TRBV29-1, the J call TRBJ1-5; 8 bases match TRBD1. Per the germline V gene, CDR1 is SQVTM and CDR2 is ANQGSEA. CDR3 length: 15 amino acids. V gave up 6 bases and J gave up 4 bases; unmatched junction bases: 11. Here the CDR3 reads CSVATGQGGNQPQHF. For the CDR3, the DNA is TGCAGCGTCGCTACCGGACAGGGAGGAAATCAGCCCCAGCATTTT.

The chain combines TRBV9 with TRBJ1-6; a weak D match, TRBD1 (6 bases). The ends were cut back, 4 bases at V and 2 bases at J, with 16 bases in the middle. Germline-derived CDR1 and CDR2 are SGDLS and YYNGEE. The CDR3 length is 17 residues. As DNA, the CDR3 is TGTGCCAGCAGCACACGAGACAGGTTCGCCTATAATTCACCCCTCCACTTT. Translating gives CASSTRDRFAYNSPLHF.

The chain carries TRBV5-1 and TRBJ1-1, with D maybe TRBD1 (6 bases). The V end lost 1 base, the J end lost 3 bases, and 19 bases lay between the germline ends. This CDR3 has 17 residues. Germline CDR1 is SGHRS and CDR2 is YFSETQ. The CDR3 DNA reads as TGCGCCAGCAGCTTGAAGTATGCTGGGCAGGGGTACACTGAAGCTTTCTTT. It is translated as CASSLKYAGQGYTEAFF.

The gene calls are TRBV29-1 and TRBJ2-3; TRBD1 aligns across 7 bases. This CDR3 region has 14 residues. Per germline, CDR1 SQVTM and CDR2 ANQGSEA. V shed 3 bases, J shed 3 bases, and the junction held 6 bases outside the gene matches. The CDR3 DNA sequence: TGCAGCGTTGACCGCAGGGGGAGAACAGATACGCAGTATTTT. It is translated as CSVDRRGRTDTQYF.

J is TRBJ1-5 and V is TRBV28; TRBD1 matches 7 bases. The CDR3 is made up of 15 amino acids. Germline CDR1 and CDR2: MDHEN and SYDVKM. Trimming removed 6 bases from V and 2 bases from J; junction bases left unmatched: 7. The CDR3 loop reads CASSLHRGGNQPQHF. In DNA form, the CDR3 reads TGTGCCAGCAGCCTCCACAGGGGAGGCAATCAGCCCCAGCATTTT.

This clone was observed a single time. The V and J genes are TRBV5-1 and TRBJ2-1, with 14 nucleotides matching TRBD2. Germline CDR1 is SGHRS and CDR2 is YFSETQ. V shed 4 bases and J 0 bases; nucleotides not matched to a gene: 3. This CDR3 contains 17 residues. This chain's CDR3 is CASSETSGGASYNEQFF. DNA for the CDR3: TGCGCCAGCAGCGAGACTAGCGGGGGGGCCTCCTACAATGAGCAGTTCTTC. The full variable domain, in which reference TRBV5-1 and TRBJ2-1 provide the parts outside the CDR3, is KAGVTQTPRYLIKTRGQQVTLSCSPISGHRSVSWYQQTPGQGLQFLFEYFSETQRNKGNFPGRFSGRQFSNSRSEMNVSTLELGDSALYLCASSETSGGASYNEQFFGPGTRLTVL.

This clone came up a few times. The rearrangement joins TRBV30 to TRBJ2-7; D is tentatively TRBD1 or TRBD2 (5 bases each). Germline V gene data show CDR1 as GTSNPN and CDR2 as SVGIG (reference sequence). V was shortened by 7 bases and J by 9 bases, with 22 bases between the two germline ends. The CDR3 has 13 amino acids. The CDR3 here is CASGMRGRRGQYF. The CDR3 nucleotides read TGTGCCTCGGGGATGAGGGGCAGGAGAGGGCAGTACTTC.

This sequence joins TRBV6-5 and TRBJ2-7; TRBD1 matches 10 bases. From germline, CDR1 is MNHEY and CDR2 SVGAGI. The CDR3 is 16 amino acids. The V and J ends lost 3 bases and 1 base, in that order; junction bases with no gene match: 6. The CDR3 DNA is TGTGCCAGCAGTTATTCGGGACAGGGGATTTCCTACGAGCAGTACTTC. Its translation is CASSYSGQGISYEQYF.

The chain recombines TRBV29-1 with TRBJ1-1; TRBD1 might be the D (6 bases). The CDR3 covers 13 residues. CDR1 SQVTM and CDR2 ANQGSEA come from the germline V gene. The CDR3 DNA follows: TGCAGTGCACCCCTGGGACAGAACACTGAAGCTTTCTTT. Translated: CSAPLGQNTEAFF.

The CDR3 here is CASSASGGGGDTQYF. The CDR3 DNA reads as TGTGCCAGCAGCGCGTCTGGCGGGGGTGGGGATACGCAGTATTTT. The gene calls are TRBV9 and TRBJ2-3, with TRBD2 identical over 7 bases. This CDR3 contains 15 residues. CDR1 SGDLS and CDR2 YYNGEE come from the germline V gene. Germline trimming cut 3 bases from V and 6 bases from J; bases unmatched to any gene: 10.

The chain couples TRBV11-3 to TRBJ2-7; 11 positions match TRBD2. CDR3 size: 17 residues. The germline V gene encodes CDR1 SGHNT and CDR2 YENEEA. V dropped 2 bases and J dropped 1; count of bases not matched to a gene: 7. This CDR3 is CASSLTAGTSGSYEQYF. In DNA form, the CDR3 reads TGTGCCAGCAGCTTAACCGCTGGGACTAGCGGATCCTACGAGCAGTACTTC.

This clone was detected a few times. This chain joins TRBV6-1 and TRBJ1-4; a possible D gene is TRBD1 (5 bases). The CDR3 sequence is 15 residues long. Trimming cost V 1 base and J 8 bases, with 14 bases left between them. The germline CDR1 and CDR2 sequences are MNHNS and SASEGT. The CDR3 DNA sequence: TGTGCCAGCAGTGAAGTTCGAGGGGTTCGGGAAAAACTGTTTTTT. It yields the protein CASSEVRGVREKLFF.

This sequence joins TRBV28 and TRBJ2-7, with D perhaps matching TRBD2 (7 bases). Looked up from germline, CDR1 is MDHEN and CDR2 is SYDVKM. V gave up 8 bases and J gave up 3 bases, with 14 bases separating them. The CDR3 covers 13 residues. CDR3: CASGGDMGYEQYF. The CDR3 region has the DNA TGTGCCAGCGGGGGGGACATGGGCTACGAGCAGTACTTC. The variable domain in full, completed from reference TRBV28 and TRBJ2-7, reads DVKVTQSSRYLVKRTGEKVFLECVQDMDHENMFWYRQDPGLGLRLIYFSYDVKMKEKGDIPEGYSVSREKKERFSLILESASTNQTSMYLCASGGDMGYEQYFGPGTRLTVT.

This clone was detected ten times or more. The CDR3 is CASSQGLAEEQFF. CDR3 coding DNA: TGCGCCAGCAGCCAGGGACTAGCGGAGGAGCAGTTCTTC. The V call is TRBV4-3, the J call TRBJ2-1; 11 bases map to TRBD2. CDR1 is LGHNA and CDR2 is YSLEER in the germline V gene. Trimming cost V 3 bases and J 10 bases; bases outside gene matches: 2. CDR3 length: 13 residues.

This chain connects TRBV30 to TRBJ1-1; D perhaps matches TRBD1 (5 bases). This CDR3 has 13 residues. In germline, CDR1 is GTSNPN, CDR2 SVGIG (reference sequence). V was shortened by 2 bases and J by 4 bases, with 11 bases between the two germline ends. In nucleotides, the CDR3 is TGTGCCTGGAGTCTGGGTGGGGCCACTGAAGCTTTCTTT. This sequence encodes CAWSLGGATEAFF.

The chain employs TRBV27 and TRBJ2-3; no definite D call. The germline gives CDR1 MNHEY, CDR2 SMNVEV (reference sequence). The CDR3 loop spans 12 amino acids. V lost 6 bases and J 0 bases, leaving 4 bases between the germline ends. CDR3 coding DNA: TGTGCCAGCAGCCTAAGCACAGATACGCAGTATTTT. This encodes CASSLSTDTQYF.

V and J are TRBV12-5 and TRBJ1-2; D gene uncertain. The V gene's germline CDR1 is LGHNT and CDR2 FRNRAP. CDR3 length: 13 residues. The ends were cut back, 1 base at V and 4 bases at J, with 7 bases in the middle. The CDR3 bases are TGTGCTAGTGGTTTGGACGGTCTCTATGGCTACACCTTC. Protein product: CASGLDGLYGYTF.

This chain links TRBV7-9 with TRBJ1-2, with D uncertain. Germline loops: CDR1 SEHNR, CDR2 FQNEAQ (reference sequence). This CDR3 comprises 15 residues. V lost 4 bases, J lost 1 base, and 13 bases lay in between. DNA of the CDR3: TGTGCCAGCAGCTCGAATCACGGACGTAACTATGGCTACACCTTC. It is translated as CASSSNHGRNYGYTF.

Here the CDR3 DNA reads TGTGCCAGCCGATTTCGGGAGGGCCTCGAGCAGTACTTC. Amino acids: CASRFREGLEQYF. The V and J genes are TRBV2 and TRBJ2-7, with TRBD2 matching over 8 bases. V trimming: 8 bases; J trimming: 6 bases; junction bases outside the gene matches: 9. The length of the CDR3 is 13 residues. The germline V gene encodes CDR1 SNHLY and CDR2 FYNNEI. Full variable domain (outside the CDR3, taken from reference TRBV2 and TRBJ2-7): EPEVTQTPSHQVTQMGQEVILRCVPISNHLYFYWYRQILGQKVEFLVSFYNNEISEKSEIFDDQFSVERPDGSNFTLKIRSTKLEDSAMYFCASRFREGLEQYFGPGTRLTVT.

The chain joins TRBV5-1 to TRBJ1-2, with 7 bases aligning to TRBD1. This CDR3 contains 12 residues. The ends lost 4 bases at V and 10 bases at J; junction bases unmatched: 7. Germline V CDR1 and CDR2: SGHRS, YFSETQ. The CDR3 DNA reads TGCGCCAGCAGCAGACAGGGAGAGGACTACACCTTC. The encoded protein is CASSRQGEDYTF.

This rearrangement joins TRBV10-3 to TRBJ2-7; maybe TRBD2 (6 bases). Germline CDR1 ENHRY, CDR2 SYGVKD. This CDR3 is built from 12 residues. Trimming stripped 6 bases from V and 0 bases from J, with 6 bases between. In nucleotides, the CDR3 is TGTGCCATCAGCGGGAGCTCCTACGAGCAGTACTTC. This encodes CAISGSSYEQYF.

This clone appeared a single time. The chain uses TRBV27 and TRBJ2-7; the match to TRBD2 covers 7 bases. CDR1 MNHEY and CDR2 SMNVEV come from the germline V gene (reference sequence). The CDR3 runs to 16 residues. The V gene end was trimmed by 5 bases and the J gene end by 7 bases; junction bases not matched to a gene: 17. The CDR3 nucleotides read TGTGCCAGCAGTAAGGAGGGACTACCCCCGTTCGGGGAGCAGTACTTC. Protein sequence: CASSKEGLPPFGEQYF.

The chain has TRBV19 and TRBJ1-1; possible D gene TRBD1, 6 bases. V lost 3 bases and J lost 1, with 12 bases in between. The length of the CDR3 is 15 residues. Germline V gene data show CDR1 as LNHDA and CDR2 as SQIVND (reference sequence). CDR3 nucleotides: TGTGCCAGTAGTATTCCCAGGGGCCGGAACACTGAAGCTTTCTTT. This codes for CASSIPRGRNTEAFF.

This clone has more than one count but fewer than ten. The V and J genes are TRBV27 and TRBJ2-5; D is undetermined. This CDR3 contains 15 residues. CDR1 MNHEY and CDR2 SMNVEV come from the germline V gene (reference sequence). V lost 3 bases, J lost 1 base, and 12 bases lay in between. The CDR3 nucleotides read TGTGCCAGCAGTTTGCGGCAGCCCCTCCAAGAGACCCAGTACTTC. This gives the protein CASSLRQPLQETQYF.

The genes are TRBV30 and TRBJ2-3; D is possibly TRBD2 (6 bases). Trimming cost V 0 bases and J 6 bases, with 13 bases left between them. This CDR3 is 14 amino acids long. Germline CDR1 reads GTSNPN; CDR2 reads SVGIG (reference sequence). CDR3 bases: TGTGCCTGGAGTGTGAAGGCTAGCGCTGATACGCAGTATTTT. As protein: CAWSVKASADTQYF.

This clone was detected only once. This rearrangement joins TRBV6-4 to TRBJ1-2; D perhaps matches TRBD1 (6 bases). Per germline, CDR1 MRHNA and CDR2 SNTAGT. This CDR3 comprises 12 residues. V gave up 5 bases and J gave up 8 bases, with 12 bases separating them. The CDR3 reads CASSQGGEGYTF. The CDR3 region has the DNA TGTGCCAGCAGTCAAGGGGGTGAGGGCTACACCTTC.

The CDR3 reads CASSLVADGRHYGYTF. In DNA form, the CDR3 reads TGTGCCAGCAGCTTAGTGGCTGACGGCAGGCACTATGGCTACACCTTC. V and J are TRBV7-3 and TRBJ1-2; D gene uncertain. V was clipped by 2 bases and J by 3 bases, with 16 bases between them. CDR3 length: 16 residues. Per germline, CDR1 SGHTA and CDR2 FQGTGA.